This T cell receptor (beta chain) appears in the sequencing data of a study of vaccination effects on CD4 cells after COVID-19 (dated by TCRdb to between 2021 and 2024). A note on the overall study: Post-vaccine samples across the study were collected a median of 72 days after the second dose, with a range of 14 to 241. The study compared SARS-CoV-2 spike-specific CD4+ TCR repertoires before and after mRNA vaccination in COVID-19 convalescent patients and infection-naive vaccine recipients. Altogether, some ten COVID-19 convalescent patients and several SARS-CoV-2-naive healthy vaccine recipients made up the full study. The Oncomine TCR Beta short-read assay on an Illumina iSeq 100 was used to sequence cultures from other donors in the study. The paper's findings and limits, for the study overall: Marked clonal contraction was observed in both infection-induced and vaccine-induced clones at late post-vaccination timepoints, consistent with waning T cell responses. The study was limited by a small number of convalescent patients, and early post-infection timepoints were lacking. In healthy vaccine recipients, vaccine-induced clones were almost all SARS-CoV-2 mono-reactive, with only 1 of 255 cross-reactive with common cold coronaviruses.

In the ViraFEST assay, PBMC were stimulated with viral peptide pools, and antigen-specific CD4+ T cell clonotypes were then identified by expansion using TCR sequencing. After more than nine days of culture, CD4+ T cells were isolated with the EasySep CD4+ T cell isolation kit. Each participant got two doses of an mRNA SARS-CoV-2 vaccine, either BNT162b2 or mRNA-1273. None of the healthy vaccine recipients had a prior SARS-CoV-2 infection, which was confirmed by nucleocapsid antibody tests that came back negative both before and after vaccination. Two million PBMC per well were cultured with about 9.6 ug/ml peptides in IMDM containing around 4.6% human AB serum, roughly 9.5 IU/ml IL-2 and gentamicin. On days 3 and 7, half of the culture medium was replaced with fresh IL-2-containing medium. Unless otherwise noted, each peptide stimulation condition was cultured in triplicate wells. Using Ficoll-Paque Plus gradient centrifugation, PBMC were separated from whole blood and then either used fresh or cryopreserved at -140C. Overlapping peptide pools spanned the spike proteins of SARS-CoV-2 and the common cold coronaviruses HCoV-NL63, HCoV-OC43 and HCoV-229E. The QIAamp micro DNA kit was used to extract genomic DNA from the cultured CD4+ T cells.

On this clone itself: The antigen this receptor binds is unknown. No clone much larger than this one lies a single base away; base qualities are absent.

The library was generated by the immunoSEQ multiplex PCR assay. TCR beta CDR3 sequencing was performed on DNA from the cultured, isolated CD4+ T cells. The paper's data handling went like this. The analysis removed non-productive TCR sequences, trimmed reads to the CDR3 region, and retained only CDR3s that were 7 or more amino acids long. Antigen-specific clonotypes were identified using the MANAFEST web app by comparison of expansion in peptide wells against reference cultures. Positive clones required FDR<0.05 expansion versus reference and all other wells, odds ratio above 5, and frequency above 0.1% in two replicate wells. A clonotype was defined as cross-reactive if the clonotype was significantly expanded both in SARS-CoV-2 spike wells and in at least one common cold coronavirus spike condition. Using the stringdist R package, CDR3 similarity was measured by Levenshtein distance, and unrooted trees were constructed with ape in R 3.6.1. TCRdb carries this immuneACCESS record with in-frame sequences only. Its versions omit some clonotypes, under half of them owing to an unresolved V gene in the studies checked, with the rest unexplained. Clone size and the V and J calls come from that table; the DNA yielded D and trimming. This sample has fewer than 90,000 clones in its table, and around four fifths of those were observed once. The ten most abundant clones make up roughly 1.1% of the sample.

The CDR3 runs 14 amino acids, cysteine and phenylalanine included. The CDR3 DNA has 42 bases and is translated from base 1. Looking up the germline V gene yields CDR1 KGHDR and CDR2 SFDVKD. V is pared back by 4 bases and J by 7 bases, with 13 bases lying between the germline termini. The sequence is built from TRBV24-1 and TRBJ1-5; TRBD1 is a possible D gene, resting on 5 matching bases. This sequence originates from a human donor who received a COVID-19 vaccine. This specimen was CD4+ T cells from PBMCs cultured with HCoV-OC43 spike peptides, taken after COVID-19 vaccination. Interpreted using the paper, the cell subset or site label stands for: HCoV-OC43 spike overlapping peptide pool stimulation. The sequence in DNA is TGTGCCACCAGTGAAGGGGTGGGGGGACAGCCCCAGCATTTT. It codes for CATSEGVGGQPQHF.